The T cell receptor (beta chain) described here comes from a study of blood T cell repertoires in COVID-19. Repertoires were generated with immunoSEQ multiplex PCR, while TCRdb's copy carries only in-frame clones and drops some. The data show 140,000 to 150,000 clones, approximately 85% seen once. V shed 0 bases and J 4 bases; nucleotides not matched to a gene: 6. The germline V gene encodes CDR1 SGDLS and CDR2 YYNGEE. This CDR3 region has 16 residues. Sequenced material: peripheral blood. The chain has TRBV9 and TRBJ2-3; the match to TRBD2 covers 9 bases. The TCR was taken from a woman aged 60-75 years with COVID-19, enrolled during active disease. The CDR3 region has the DNA TGTGCCAGCAGCGTAGAGGGGACTAGCAAAGCAGATACGCAGTATTTT. The encoded protein is CASSVEGTSKADTQYF.